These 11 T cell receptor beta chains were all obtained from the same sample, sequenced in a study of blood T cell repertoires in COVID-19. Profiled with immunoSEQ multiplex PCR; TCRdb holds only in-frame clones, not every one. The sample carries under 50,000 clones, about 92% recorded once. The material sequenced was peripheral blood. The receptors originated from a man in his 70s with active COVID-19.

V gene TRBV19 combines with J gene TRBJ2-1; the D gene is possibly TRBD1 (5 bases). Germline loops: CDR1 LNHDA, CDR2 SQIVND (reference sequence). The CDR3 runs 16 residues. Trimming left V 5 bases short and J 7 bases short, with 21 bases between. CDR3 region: CASSGAGMGRENEQFF. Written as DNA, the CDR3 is TGTGCCAGTAGTGGGGCAGGGATGGGGCGAGAAAATGAGCAGTTCTTC.

CDR3 sequence: CASSLFGQFRQPQHF. CDR3 nucleotides: TGTGCCAGCAGTTTATTTGGACAGTTTCGCCAGCCCCAGCATTTT. The rearrangement joins TRBV28 to TRBJ1-5; D might be TRBD1 (6 bases). V was pared by 1 base and J by 7 bases, with 14 bases between. CDR1 is MDHEN and CDR2 is SYDVKM in the germline V gene. The CDR3 length is 15 residues.

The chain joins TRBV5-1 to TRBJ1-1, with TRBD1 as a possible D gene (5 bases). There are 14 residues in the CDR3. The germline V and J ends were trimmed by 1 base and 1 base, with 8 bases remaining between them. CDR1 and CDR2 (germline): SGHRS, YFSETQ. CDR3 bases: TGCGCCAGCAGCTTGCAGGGTTCGAACACTGAAGCTTTCTTT. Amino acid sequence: CASSLQGSNTEAFF.

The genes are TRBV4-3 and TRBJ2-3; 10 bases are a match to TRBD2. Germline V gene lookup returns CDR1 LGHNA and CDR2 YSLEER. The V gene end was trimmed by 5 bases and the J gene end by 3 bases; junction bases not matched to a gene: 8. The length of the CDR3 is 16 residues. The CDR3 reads CASSSQPGLATDTQYF. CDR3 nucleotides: TGCGCCAGCAGCTCGCAGCCGGGACTAGCGACAGATACGCAGTATTTT.

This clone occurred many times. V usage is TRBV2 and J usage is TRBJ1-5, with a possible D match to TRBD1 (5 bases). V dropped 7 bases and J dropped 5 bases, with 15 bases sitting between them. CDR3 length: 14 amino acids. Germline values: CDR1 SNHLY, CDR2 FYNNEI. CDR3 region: CASNRGLEDQPQHF. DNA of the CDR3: TGTGCCAGCAATCGGGGGTTGGAGGATCAGCCCCAGCATTTT.

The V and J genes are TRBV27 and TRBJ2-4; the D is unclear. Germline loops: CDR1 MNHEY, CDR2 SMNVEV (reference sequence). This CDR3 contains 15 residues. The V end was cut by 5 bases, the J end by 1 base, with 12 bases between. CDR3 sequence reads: CASSPPSAAKNIQYF. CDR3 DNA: TGTGCCAGCAGTCCCCCCAGCGCCGCCAAAAACATTCAGTACTTC.

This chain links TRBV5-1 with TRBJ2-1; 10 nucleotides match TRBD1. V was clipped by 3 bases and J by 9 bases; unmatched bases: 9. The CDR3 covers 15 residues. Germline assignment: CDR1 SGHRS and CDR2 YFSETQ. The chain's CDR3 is CASSWDRGGFGEQFF. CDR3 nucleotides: TGCGCCAGCAGCTGGGACAGGGGCGGGTTCGGTGAGCAGTTCTTC. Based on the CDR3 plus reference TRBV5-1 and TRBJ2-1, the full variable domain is KAGVTQTPRYLIKTRGQQVTLSCSPISGHRSVSWYQQTPGQGLQFLFEYFSETQRNKGNFPGRFSGRQFSNSRSEMNVSTLELGDSALYLCASSWDRGGFGEQFFGPGTRLTVL.

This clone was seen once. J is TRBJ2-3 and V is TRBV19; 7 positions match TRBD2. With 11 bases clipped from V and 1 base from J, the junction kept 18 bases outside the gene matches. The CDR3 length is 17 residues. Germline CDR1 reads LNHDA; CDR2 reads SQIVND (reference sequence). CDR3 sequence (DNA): TGTGCCTCTGGGGCTCGGCCCGATGCGGGAGGCACAGATACGCAGTATTTT. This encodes CASGARPDAGGTDTQYF.

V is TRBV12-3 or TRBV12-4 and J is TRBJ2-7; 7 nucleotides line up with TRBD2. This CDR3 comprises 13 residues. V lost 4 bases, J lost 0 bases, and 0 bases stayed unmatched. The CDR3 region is CASSWTSSYEQYF. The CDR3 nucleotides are TGTGCCAGCAGTTGGACTAGCTCCTACGAGCAGTACTTC.

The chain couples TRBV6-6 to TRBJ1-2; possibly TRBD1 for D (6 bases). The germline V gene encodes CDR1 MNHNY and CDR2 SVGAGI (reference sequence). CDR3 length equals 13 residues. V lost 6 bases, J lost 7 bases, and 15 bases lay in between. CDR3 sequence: CASSYVGGAGYTF. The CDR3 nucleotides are TGTGCCAGCAGCTACGTCGGGGGGGCTGGCTACACCTTC.

The CDR3 is CASAPGRNQPQHF. CDR3 sequence (DNA): TGTGCCAGCGCCCCGGGAAGGAATCAGCCCCAGCATTTT. The V gene is TRBV27, the J gene TRBJ1-5; D is unresolved. The germline gives CDR1 MNHEY, CDR2 SMNVEV (reference sequence). Trimming took 8 bases from V and 4 from J, leaving 12 bases between them. This CDR3 is built from 13 residues.